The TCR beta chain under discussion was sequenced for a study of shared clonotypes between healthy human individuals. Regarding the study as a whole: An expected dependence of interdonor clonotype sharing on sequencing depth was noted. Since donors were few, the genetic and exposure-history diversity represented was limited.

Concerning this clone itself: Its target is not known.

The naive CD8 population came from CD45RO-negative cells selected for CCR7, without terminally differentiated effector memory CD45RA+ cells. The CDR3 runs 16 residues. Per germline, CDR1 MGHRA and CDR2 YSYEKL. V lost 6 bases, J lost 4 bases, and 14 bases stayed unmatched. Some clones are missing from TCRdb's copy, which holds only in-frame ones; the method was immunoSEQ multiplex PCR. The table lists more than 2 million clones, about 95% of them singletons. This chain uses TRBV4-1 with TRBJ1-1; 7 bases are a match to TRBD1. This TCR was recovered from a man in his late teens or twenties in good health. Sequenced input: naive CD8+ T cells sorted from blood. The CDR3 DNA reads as TGCGCCAGCAGTGACCCGCTGGGACAGAGCGGCACTGAAGCTTTCTTT. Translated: CASSDPLGQSGTEAFF.